This T cell receptor (beta chain) was profiled in a study of T cell clonality in common variable immunodeficiency. This clone turned up a few times. Its antigen remains unknown. The sequenced fragment ends 3 residues before the CDR3 boundary, so the rest is inferred from the germline J gene. The germline V gene has CDR1 LNHDA and CDR2 SQIVND (reference sequence). This CDR3 region has 12 residues. The V end lost 6 bases, the J end lost 3 bases, and 9 bases lay between the germline ends. Diagnosis required reduced IgG, IgA and/or IgM with specific antibody deficiency. Both groups were predominantly of Caucasian heritage. Overall study results and limits: Common variable immunodeficiency TCR beta sequences reportedly had fewer deletions and N-nucleotide insertions.

Here immunoSEQ multiplex PCR was the method, and the copy in TCRdb shows in-frame clones only, minus some. The profile covers approximately 20,000 clones, none occurring a single time. This clonotype was sampled from a human donor with common variable immunodeficiency. V usage is TRBV19 and J usage is TRBJ2-7; D may be TRBD2 (6 bases). Sequenced material: peripheral blood mononuclear cells. Incomplete CDR3 DNA: TGTGCCAGTAGCGCGGGATTCTACGAG. Translated, it gives CASSAGFYE. The whole CDR3 is CASSAGFYEQYF.